This T cell receptor (beta chain) came from a study of T cell responses to AZD1222 COVID-19 vaccine. The protocol was immunoSEQ multiplex PCR, while the TCRdb copy is restricted to in-frame clones and leaves out a portion. The table includes about 120,000 clones, approximately 88% detected once. To note about this clone: Its specificity is unknown.

Trimming took 5 bases from V and 4 from J, leaving 11 bases between them. The CDR3 length is 13 residues. Overall study findings and caveats: CD4 TCRs associated with vaccination spanned spike, dominating at 160-218 and 743-854. Baseline seropositivity occurred in only a handful of AZD1222 recipients. With two AZD1222 doses given, Spike-specific TCR breadth and depth both rose. Clonal diversity was possibly underestimated; the donors were predominantly white British and more often female.

This receptor was taken from an adult in good health. This chain joins TRBV12-3 or TRBV12-4 and TRBJ1-2; D might be TRBD1 (6 bases). The sample here was peripheral blood, taken on day 0 of AZD1222 vaccination. The CDR3 protein is CASSGGGSYGYTF. The CDR3 DNA reads as TGTGCCAGCAGTGGGGGGGGCTCCTATGGCTACACCTTC.